This paragraph reports one T cell receptor (beta chain). Its antigen is not known. Germline lookup yields CDR1 MNHEY and CDR2 SMNVEV (reference sequence). Trimming stripped 2 bases from V and 5 bases from J, with 16 bases between. The CDR3 contains 16 residues. The data originate from a study of CD8 T cells in ankylosing spondylitis. Notes on the study in general: Under 10 highly homologous variants formed a TCR beta motif that appeared characteristic of ankylosing spondylitis blood.

TCRdb passed the 5' RACE reads through MiXCR, listing each CDR3 protein once. Among 250,000 or so distinct CDR3 sequences, roughly 18% were seen once, and the ten largest hold over 25%. This receptor was taken from a male donor with ankylosing spondylitis or in good health (not recorded which). The rearrangement uses TRBV27 and TRBJ2-1; D is unresolved. The source material was blood, either unsorted or a sorted T cell fraction (not recorded which). The CDR3 loop is CASSLEAYEINNEQFF. The CDR3 nucleotides are TGTGCCAGCAGTTTAGAGGCTTACGAGATAAACAATGAGCAGTTCTTC.